Below are 8 T cell receptor beta chains sequenced from a single sample in a study of low-dose radiotherapy and immunotherapy resistance in tumors. Alpha- and beta-chain coverage of first-strand cDNA came from TRAV- and TRBV-specific primers. The authors ran 20 PCR cycles to amplify TCRs with a constant-region primer and V-primer adapter. Using its own MiXCR run on the reads, TCRdb lists one record per CDR3 protein. The sample lists tens of thousands of distinct CDR3 sequences, 15% to 20% seen once, with roughly 2.8% in the top ten. Regarding time point: before trial treatment. The sample in question was PBMCs, obtained before treatment. The receptors stem from a male donor with prostate cancer.

This clonotype was seen repeatedly, ten times or more. V is TRBV11-2 and J is TRBJ2-1, with 7 bases fitting TRBD2. J was trimmed by 9 bases and V by 0 bases; bases with no gene match: 8. The length of the CDR3 is 15 residues. Looked up from germline, CDR1 is SGHAT and CDR2 is FQNNGV. The CDR3 DNA reads TGTGCCAGCAGCTTAGAGCCCGGACTAGGGACTGAGCAGTTCTTC. It yields the protein CASSLEPGLGTEQFF.

About this clonotype itself: This is likely an artifact of a read error, given a far larger clone one base away. V is TRBV6-1 and J is TRBJ2-7, with D perhaps TRBD2 (5 bases). This CDR3 is built from 16 residues. The germline V and J ends were trimmed by 6 bases and 7 bases, with 25 bases remaining between them. CDR1 and CDR2 from the germline V gene are MNHNS and SASEGT. The CDR3 bases are TGTGCCAGCAGCCCTCGCCCACTAGTCGCCTACAATGAGCAGTACTTC. Amino acid sequence: CASSPRPLVAYNEQYF.

This clonotype was recorded at least ten times. This chain joins TRBV7-2 and TRBJ2-7, with 9 positions matching TRBD1. Germline CDR1 SGHTA, CDR2 FQGNSA. This CDR3 has 18 residues. V lost 4 bases to trimming and J lost 0 bases; unmatched junction nucleotides: 13. The CDR3 is CASSSWTGAALVSYEQYF. The CDR3 DNA sequence: TGTGCCAGCAGCTCTTGGACAGGGGCGGCGTTGGTCTCCTACGAGCAGTACTTC.

This clonotype was counted ten times or more. The chain couples TRBV20-1 to TRBJ1-4; 7 nucleotides line up with TRBD1. Germline V lookup: CDR1 DFQATT, CDR2 SNEGSKA (reference sequence). This CDR3 spans 13 amino acids. V was pared by 2 bases and J by 5 bases, with 2 bases of the junction left unmatched. The CDR3 loop reads CSARIGGNEKLFF. The CDR3 nucleotides are TGCAGTGCTAGAATAGGGGGCAATGAAAAACTGTTTTTT.

The gene calls are TRBV6-2 or TRBV6-3 and TRBJ2-6; D ambiguous. The CDR3 is 14 amino acids. V was clipped by 5 bases and J by 4 bases, with 9 bases between them. The germline CDR1 and CDR2 sequences are MNHEY and SVGEGT. The DNA for the CDR3 is TGTGCCAGCAGTAAAATACTGGGGGCCAACGTCCTGACTTTC. Translation gives CASSKILGANVLTF.

Notes on this clonotype: No DNA is shown, since the ends of the CDR3 on it are uncertain; the CDR3 is the one TCRdb lists. This chain connects TRBV27 to TRBJ1-4; TRBD1, the table's D call, was not compared with the DNA. The CDR3 is 20 amino acids long, termini counted. CDR1 is MNHEY and CDR2 is SMNVEV in the germline V gene (reference sequence). The CDR3 sequence is CASSSTQGARILTNEKLFFF.

About this clonotype: Because the CDR3's place on the DNA is in doubt, the DNA is left out and the CDR3 is given as listed by TCRdb. The chain uses TRBV4-1 and TRBJ2-2; the DNA was not used to check the table's D call, TRBD1. Germline V gene lookup returns CDR1 MGHRA and CDR2 YSYEKL. The CDR3 is 16 residues long, ends included. The CDR3 sequence is CASSRVWGVSGELFFF.

This rearrangement joins TRBV20-1 to TRBJ2-2; 8 nucleotides match TRBD2. There are 18 residues in the CDR3. Unmatched junction bases numbered 16, after V lost 4 bases and J lost 3 bases. Per germline, CDR1 DFQATT and CDR2 SNEGSKA (reference sequence). The CDR3 nucleotides read TGCAGTGCTATTCCAGCGGGGGCCCCTATTGCCGACACCGGGGAGCTGTTTTTT. Encoded protein: CSAIPAGAPIADTGELFF.